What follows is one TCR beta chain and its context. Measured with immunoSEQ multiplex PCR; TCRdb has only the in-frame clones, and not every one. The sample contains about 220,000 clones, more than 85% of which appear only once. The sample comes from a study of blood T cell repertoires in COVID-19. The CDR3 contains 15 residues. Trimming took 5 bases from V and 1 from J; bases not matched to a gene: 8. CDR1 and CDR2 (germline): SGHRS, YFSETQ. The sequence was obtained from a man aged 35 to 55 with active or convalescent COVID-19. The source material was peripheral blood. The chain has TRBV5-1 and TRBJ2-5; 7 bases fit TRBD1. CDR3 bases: TGCGCCAGCAGTTACGGACAGGCAATCCAAGAGACCCAGTACTTC. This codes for CASSYGQAIQETQYF.